Listed below are T cell receptor beta chains from one sample, sequenced in a study of blood T cell repertoires in COVID-19. Only in-frame clones appear in the TCRdb table, and some are missing; sequencing was by immunoSEQ multiplex PCR. The data show 150,000 to 200,000 clones, 80% to 85% seen once. Input material: PBMCs or T cells enriched from blood (not recorded which). Receptors originate from a woman aged 55 to 70 who had recovered from COVID-19. CDR3s include the opening cysteine and the closing phenylalanine or tryptophan. A D gene is named only where the DNA matches it firmly. Only some rows state a clone size, as once, few, many or a class for expanded clones.

length: 16
V: TRBV5-1
D: .
J: TRBJ1-2
size: .
DNA: TGCGCCAGCAGGAAGGTCTACAGTCCCAGGGGAAATGGCTACACCTTC
CDR3: CASRKVYSPRGNGYTF

length: 13
V: TRBV19
D: TRBD1
J: TRBJ2-2
size: .
DNA: TGTGCCAGTAGGGACAGGGGCACCGGGGAGCTGTTTTTT
CDR3: CASRDRGTGELFF

length: 17
V: TRBV5-1
D: TRBD2
J: TRBJ2-2
size: .
DNA: TGCGCCAGCAGCTTGGAACTAGCGGGAGCGGGCACCGGGGAGCTGTTTTTT
CDR3: CASSLELAGAGTGELFF

length: 15
V: TRBV10-3
D: .
J: TRBJ1-1
size: .
DNA: TGTGCCATCAGTGAAATGAGCTTCGGGAACACTGAAGCTTTCTTT
CDR3: CAISEMSFGNTEAFF

length: 15
V: TRBV7-9
D: .
J: TRBJ1-2
size: few
DNA: TGTGCCAGCACGTCTTTCCGTATCGGGGGAGACGGCTACACCTTC
CDR3: CASTSFRIGGDGYTF

length: 14
V: TRBV13
D: TRBD1
J: TRBJ2-7
size: .
DNA: TGTGCCAGCAGCTTAGCGACAGGGGCCGACGAGCAGTACTTC
CDR3: CASSLATGADEQYF

length: 13
V: TRBV6-5
D: .
J: TRBJ2-1
size: once
DNA: TGTGCCAGCAAAAGCGGGCTCTACAATGAGCAGTTCTTC
CDR3: CASKSGLYNEQFF

length: 13
V: TRBV25-1
D: .
J: TRBJ2-1
size: .
DNA: TGTGCCAGCACTCGGTTCCACGACAATGAGCAGTTCTTC
CDR3: CASTRFHDNEQFF

length: 13
V: TRBV5-1
D: .
J: TRBJ1-5
size: .
DNA: TGCGCCAGCAGCTTGGCGGACGGGGAGCCCCAGCATTTT
CDR3: CASSLADGEPQHF

length: 15
V: TRBV27
D: TRBD1
J: TRBJ1-4
size: few
DNA: TGTGCCAGCAGTCCGGGGGACAGGCTCAATGAAAAACTGTTTTTT
CDR3: CASSPGDRLNEKLFF

length: 13
V: TRBV3-1/TRBV3-2
D: .
J: TRBJ2-5
size: .
DNA: TGTGCCAGCAGCCAAAGAACTCCAGAGACCCAGTACTTC
CDR3: CASSQRTPETQYF

length: 14
V: TRBV5-1
D: TRBD1
J: TRBJ2-7
size: .
DNA: TGCGCCAGCAGCCTAGCGGACAGGGGGGACGAGCAGTACTTC
CDR3: CASSLADRGDEQYF

length: 14
V: TRBV19
D: TRBD1
J: TRBJ1-4
size: .
DNA: TGTGCCAGTAGTGAGGGACAGACATCTGAAAAACTGTTTTTT
CDR3: CASSEGQTSEKLFF

length: 14
V: TRBV23-1
D: .
J: TRBJ1-2
size: .
DNA: TGCGCCAGCGGCCGGGGTAGGAGGCACGATGGCTACACCTTC
CDR3: CASGRGRRHDGYTF

length: 14
V: TRBV11-3
D: TRBD1
J: TRBJ2-1
size: once
DNA: TGTGCCAGCAGCCCGCGAGAGATGACAGGGGGACAGTTCTTC
CDR3: CASSPREMTGGQFF

length: 15
V: TRBV18
D: TRBD1
J: TRBJ2-5
size: .
DNA: TGTGCCAGCTCACCACGCTCAGGGGGCGGTGAGACCCAGTACTTC
CDR3: CASSPRSGGGETQYF

length: 15
V: TRBV7-2
D: TRBD1
J: TRBJ1-2
size: .
DNA: TGTGCCAGCATCACGGGGGGGACAGCTTACTATGGCTACACCTTC
CDR3: CASITGGTAYYGYTF

length: 19
V: TRBV7-2
D: .
J: TRBJ2-5
size: .
DNA: TGTGCCAGCAGCTTATACGCTGGACAGGGAGGGCCTATTGGGGAGACCCAGTACTTC
CDR3: CASSLYAGQGGPIGETQYF

length: 14
V: TRBV30
D: .
J: TRBJ1-2
size: .
DNA: TGTGCCTGGAGTGTACTGGGACTGGACTATGGCTACACCTTC
CDR3: CAWSVLGLDYGYTF

length: 17
V: TRBV10-1
D: TRBD2
J: TRBJ2-3
size: .
DNA: TGCGCCAGCAGTGAGCCTGGACTAGCGGGAGGGCCCGATACGCAGTATTTT
CDR3: CASSEPGLAGGPDTQYF

length: 12
V: TRBV19
D: .
J: TRBJ1-1
size: .
DNA: TGTGCCAGTAACCACCCGGGGACTGAAGCTTTCTTT
CDR3: CASNHPGTEAFF

length: 15
V: TRBV10-3
D: TRBD2
J: TRBJ2-7
size: .
DNA: TGTGCCATCAGTGAGTCGGCGCTAGCGGGAGACGAGCAGTACTTC
CDR3: CAISESALAGDEQYF

length: 14
V: TRBV6-4
D: TRBD1
J: TRBJ1-2
size: .
DNA: TGTGCCAGGATACGGGACAGGGGAGACTATGGCTACACCTTC
CDR3: CARIRDRGDYGYTF

length: 15
V: TRBV5-6
D: .
J: TRBJ2-3
size: .
DNA: TGTGCCAGCAGCGATTCTGGCCCTAGCACAGATACGCAGTATTTT
CDR3: CASSDSGPSTDTQYF

length: 14
V: TRBV5-1
D: .
J: TRBJ1-6
size: .
DNA: TGCGCCAGCAGCTTCGATTGGGGGCGATCACCCCTCCACTTT
CDR3: CASSFDWGRSPLHF

length: 14
V: TRBV5-1
D: .
J: TRBJ1-1
size: .
DNA: TGCGCCAGCAGCTTGAGGTCCGGGGACACTGAAGCTTTCTTT
CDR3: CASSLRSGDTEAFF

length: 15
V: TRBV11-2
D: TRBD1
J: TRBJ2-1
size: .
DNA: TGTGCCAGCAGCTCACCGGGACAGGGGACGGGGAGGCAGTTCTTC
CDR3: CASSSPGQGTGRQFF

length: 13
V: TRBV3-1/TRBV3-2
D: TRBD1
J: TRBJ2-2
size: .
DNA: TGTGCCAGCAGCAACACAGGGGGCTGGGAGCTGTTTTTT
CDR3: CASSNTGGWELFF

length: 17
V: TRBV9
D: .
J: TRBJ1-4
size: .
DNA: TGTGCCAGCAGCGTAGAGGCGGGGGGCATAACTAATGAAAAACTGTTTTTT
CDR3: CASSVEAGGITNEKLFF

length: 16
V: TRBV9
D: .
J: TRBJ2-3
size: .
DNA: TGTGCCAGCAGCGTAGGCCCCTCAGGGTGGACAGATACGCAGTATTTT
CDR3: CASSVGPSGWTDTQYF

length: 14
V: TRBV2
D: .
J: TRBJ1-2
size: .
DNA: TGTGCCAGCAGTGGGGGTACAGGGAAACATGGCTACACCTTC
CDR3: CASSGGTGKHGYTF

length: 15
V: TRBV5-1
D: TRBD1
J: TRBJ2-3
size: .
DNA: TGCGCCAGCAGCTTACAGGGGAGTATTAGGGATACGCAGTATTTT
CDR3: CASSLQGSIRDTQYF

length: 14
V: TRBV6-1
D: TRBD1
J: TRBJ1-2
size: .
DNA: TGTGCCAGCAGTGAAGCGGGGGACAGCTATGGCTACACCTTC
CDR3: CASSEAGDSYGYTF

length: 16
V: TRBV6-2/TRBV6-3
D: .
J: TRBJ2-3
size: .
DNA: TGTGCCAGCAGTTCACAGTCCCGGGAGACGCCGGATACGCAGTATTTT
CDR3: CASSSQSRETPDTQYF

length: 18
V: TRBV10-3
D: TRBD2
J: TRBJ2-3
size: .
DNA: TGTGCCATCAGTGGAGTCCCCCTGACTAGCGGTATCACAGATACGCAGTATTTT
CDR3: CAISGVPLTSGITDTQYF

length: 12
V: TRBV12-3/TRBV12-4
D: TRBD1
J: TRBJ2-7
size: .
DNA: TGTGCCAGCACCGGGACAGGGGCCGAGCAGTACTTC
CDR3: CASTGTGAEQYF

length: 13
V: TRBV10-3
D: .
J: TRBJ1-1
size: .
DNA: TGTGCCATCACCAGACAGCCCAACACTGAAGCTTTCTTT
CDR3: CAITRQPNTEAFF